This entry lists 14 T cell receptor beta chains sequenced from one sample in a study of blood T cell repertoires in COVID-19. Some clones are missing from TCRdb's copy, which holds only in-frame ones; the method was immunoSEQ multiplex PCR. The repertoire holds 310,000 or so clones, with roughly 90% as singletons. The sample comprised PBMCs or T cells enriched from blood (not recorded which). The receptors shown here come from a woman younger than 35 who had recovered from COVID-19.

This chain connects TRBV11-2 to TRBJ2-3, with 7 positions matching TRBD2. The CDR3 extends over 12 amino acids. V lost 5 bases and J lost 9; bases outside the gene matches: 5. Germline loops: CDR1 SGHAT, CDR2 FQNNGV. In DNA, the CDR3 is TGTGCCAGCAGCCACCCCGGGGGGACGCAGTATTTT. This translates into CASSHPGGTQYF. Full variable domain (outside the CDR3, taken from reference TRBV11-2 and TRBJ2-3): EAGVAQSPRYKIIEKRQSVAFWCNPISGHATLYWYQQILGQGPKLLIQFQNNGVVDDSQLPKDRFSAERLKGVDSTLKIQPAKLEDSAVYLCASSHPGGTQYFGPGTRLTVL.

The rearrangement links TRBV11-2 to TRBJ1-1; no clear D gene. The CDR3 runs 14 residues. Trimming took 5 bases from V and 11 from J, leaving 21 bases between them. Germline values: CDR1 SGHAT, CDR2 FQNNGV. DNA of the CDR3: TGTGCCAGCAGCCCAGGCCCAGGCTCCTCTCGGGCTTTCTTT. Protein: CASSPGPGSSRAFF.

V usage is TRBV10-3 and J usage is TRBJ2-1, with 9 bases lining up with TRBD2. The germline CDR1 and CDR2 sequences are ENHRY and SYGVKD. CDR3 length: 16 residues. V shed 2 bases and J 7 bases; nucleotides not matched to a gene: 9. CDR3 DNA sequence: TGTGCCATCAGTGAGCGGCCTAGCGGGATGAATAATGAGCAGTTCTTC. The encoded protein is CAISERPSGMNNEQFF.

CDR3 DNA sequence: TGTGCCAGCAGTGAATCGGGGGTCGGCAGGTCTAGCACAGATACGCAGTATTTT. Protein product: CASSESGVGRSSTDTQYF. This chain connects TRBV25-1 to TRBJ2-3, with D perhaps matching TRBD2 (6 bases). Germline CDR1 reads MGHDK; CDR2 reads SYGVNS. CDR3 length: 18 residues. The germline V and J ends were trimmed by 1 base and 0 bases, with 17 bases remaining between them.

The rearrangement joins TRBV6-2 or TRBV6-3 to TRBJ2-7, with 8 bases lining up with TRBD1. J gave up 3 bases and V 0 bases, and 7 bases lay outside the gene matches. Germline loops: CDR1 MNHEY, CDR2 SVGEGT. The CDR3 extends over 16 amino acids. The CDR3, as DNA: TGTGCCAGCAGTTACTCCCTCCGGGACAGGTTCTACGAGCAGTACTTC. Protein product: CASSYSLRDRFYEQYF.

The genes are TRBV5-1 and TRBJ1-2; D is unclear. CDR1 is SGHRS, CDR2 YFSETQ, per germline. The CDR3 totals 15 residues. Trimming stripped 0 bases from V and 4 bases from J, with 13 bases between. CDR3 sequence (DNA): TGCGCCAGCAGCTTGGAAGGAGCTAGTCTCTATGGCTACACCTTC. Its translation is CASSLEGASLYGYTF.

V gene TRBV5-4 combines with J gene TRBJ2-3, with TRBD2 as a possible D gene (6 bases). Per the germline V gene, CDR1 is SGHNT and CDR2 is YYREEE (reference sequence). Trimming stripped 4 bases from V and 7 bases from J, with 19 bases between. The CDR3 covers 15 residues. CDR3 region: CASSARGTEYHTQYF. The CDR3 bases are TGTGCCAGCAGCGCGCGCGGGACCGAATACCATACGCAGTATTTT.

The rearrangement joins TRBV29-1 to TRBJ2-2; TRBD2 is a possible D gene (5 bases). Germline V CDR1 and CDR2: SQVTM, ANQGSEA. The CDR3 has 13 amino acids. Trimming took 3 bases from V and 5 from J, leaving 10 bases between them. The CDR3: CSVDRTGTGELFF. CDR3 nucleotides: TGCAGCGTTGATAGGACTGGAACCGGGGAGCTGTTTTTT.

The chain employs TRBV27 and TRBJ2-2; D remains unclear. V was shortened by 4 bases and J by 5 bases, with 8 bases between the two germline ends. Germline V CDR1 and CDR2: MNHEY, SMNVEV (reference sequence). The CDR3 length is 13 residues. The CDR3: CASSSDWTGELFF. In DNA, the CDR3 is TGTGCCAGCAGTTCCGACTGGACCGGGGAGCTGTTTTTT.

The chain is built from TRBV28 and TRBJ2-3; TRBD2 might be the D (6 bases). The V and J ends lost 2 bases and 3 bases respectively, with 9 bases between them. This CDR3 spans 14 amino acids. Germline V gives CDR1 MDHEN, CDR2 SYDVKM. The chain's CDR3 is CASSLPGRTDTQYF. As DNA, the CDR3 is TGTGCCAGCAGTTTACCTGGGAGGACAGATACGCAGTATTTT.

The V gene is TRBV6-1, the J gene TRBJ1-2, with a weak D call TRBD1 (5 bases). Germline V CDR1 and CDR2: MNHNS, SASEGT. This CDR3 contains 12 residues. The ends were cut back, 3 bases at V and 5 bases at J, with 7 bases in the middle. Here the CDR3 reads CASSDRDYGYTF. CDR3 nucleotide sequence: TGTGCCAGCAGTGACAGGGATTATGGCTACACCTTC.

The J gene is TRBJ2-7, the V gene TRBV7-9; 9 bases map to TRBD1. CDR3 size: 15 residues. The ends lost 6 bases at V and 1 base at J; junction bases unmatched: 7. Germline values: CDR1 SEHNR, CDR2 FQNEAQ (reference sequence). The CDR3, as DNA: TGTGCCAGCAGTGCGGGGACAGGGTTGTCCTACGAGCAGTACTTC. It encodes CASSAGTGLSYEQYF.

The V call is TRBV5-5, the J call TRBJ1-2, with 9 bases identical to TRBD1. The V gene end was trimmed by 4 bases and the J gene end by 14 bases; junction bases not matched to a gene: 15. The CDR3 runs 14 residues. Germline V gene sequence: CDR1 SGHKS, CDR2 YYEKEE (reference sequence). The CDR3 sequence: CASSPRTGALVSTF. For the CDR3, the DNA is TGTGCCAGCAGCCCGCGGACAGGGGCCCTTGTTTCGACCTTC.

V is TRBV29-1 and J is TRBJ2-5; weak D call: TRBD2 (6 bases). CDR1 and CDR2 from the germline V gene are SQVTM and ANQGSEA. This CDR3 is built from 14 residues. V lost 7 bases and J 4 bases, leaving 19 bases between the germline ends. CDR3 nucleotide sequence: TGCAGCGGCATCCTACGGGGGATGAGAGAGACCCAGTACTTC. Its translation: CSGILRGMRETQYF. Complete variable domain (other parts from reference TRBV29-1 and TRBJ2-5): SAVISQKPSRDICQRGTSLTIQCQVDSQVTMMFWYRQQPGQSLTLIATANQGSEATYESGFVIDKFPISRPNLTFSTLTVSNMSPEDSSIYLCSGILRGMRETQYFGPGTRLLVL.